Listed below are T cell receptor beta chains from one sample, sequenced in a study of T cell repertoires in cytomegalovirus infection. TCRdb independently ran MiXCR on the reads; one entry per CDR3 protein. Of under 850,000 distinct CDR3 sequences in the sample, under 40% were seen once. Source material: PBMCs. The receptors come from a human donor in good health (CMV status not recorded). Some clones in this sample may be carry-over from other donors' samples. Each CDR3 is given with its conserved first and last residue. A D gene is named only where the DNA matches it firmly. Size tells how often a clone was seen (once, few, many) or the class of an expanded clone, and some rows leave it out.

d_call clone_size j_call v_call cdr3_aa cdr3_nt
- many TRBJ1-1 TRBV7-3 CASSLTPDADPREAFF TGTGCCAGCAGCTTAACCCCGGACGCCGACCCCCGTGAAGCTTTCTTT
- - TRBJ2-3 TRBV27 CASSEGRLGRKPPDTQYF TGTGCCAGCAGTGAAGGGAGGCTGGGACGGAAGCCCCCAGATACGCAGTATTTT
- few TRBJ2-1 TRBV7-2 CASSLTREQFF TGTGCCAGCAGCCTCACCCGGGAGCAGTTCTTC
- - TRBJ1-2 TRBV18 CASSLERQTNYGYTF TGTGCCAGCTCACTAGAAAGACAAACTAACTATGGCTACACCTTC
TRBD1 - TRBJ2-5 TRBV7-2 CASSPRTGMVGETQYF TGTGCCAGCAGCCCCCGGACAGGGATGGTGGGGGAGACCCAGTACTTC
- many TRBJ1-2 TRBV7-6 CASSLAGGGDGYTF TGTGCCAGCAGCTTAGCCGGGGGAGGGGATGGCTACACCTTC
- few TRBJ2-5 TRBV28 CASSFVGAEETQYF TGTGCCAGCAGTTTTGTGGGGGCCGAAGAGACCCAGTACTTC
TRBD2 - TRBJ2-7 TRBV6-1 CASREDRSYEQYF TGTGCCAGCCGGGAGGACCGGTCCTACGAGCAGTACTTC
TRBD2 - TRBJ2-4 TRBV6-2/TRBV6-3 CASSGTSADIQYF TGTGCCAGCAGCGGGACTAGTGCGGACATTCAGTACTTC
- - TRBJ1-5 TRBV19 CASSIRRGAGSGNQPQHF TGTGCCAGTAGTATACGCAGGGGCGCAGGAAGCGGCAATCAGCCCCAGCATTTT
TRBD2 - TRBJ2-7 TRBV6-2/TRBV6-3 CASSSGLAARYEQYF TGTGCCAGCAGTTCGGGACTAGCGGCCCGCTACGAGCAGTACTTC
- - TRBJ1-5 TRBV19 CASSRTTKDLQHF TGTGCCAGTAGTAGGACAACCAAGGATCTCCAGCATTTT
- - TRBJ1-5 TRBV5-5 CASSLARTGSNQPQHF TGTGCCAGCAGCTTGGCCCGAACGGGTAGCAATCAGCCCCAGCATTTT
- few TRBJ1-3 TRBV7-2 CASSLEPLNTIYF TGTGCCAGCAGCCTAGAACCATTAAACACCATATATTTT
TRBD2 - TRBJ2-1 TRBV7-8 CASSLGGGGDNNEQFF TGTGCCAGCAGCTTAGGGGGCGGGGGGGATAACAATGAGCAGTTCTTC
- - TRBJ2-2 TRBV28 CASSLVLGGHDTGELFF TGTGCCAGCAGTTTAGTCCTTGGGGGGCACGACACCGGGGAGCTGTTTTTT
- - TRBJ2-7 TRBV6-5 CASRSPGLDSYEQYF TGTGCCAGCAGATCACCGGGACTCGACTCCTACGAGCAGTACTTC
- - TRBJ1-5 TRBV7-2 CASSPDRATNQPQHF TGTGCCAGCAGCCCCGACAGAGCAACTAATCAGCCCCAGCATTTT
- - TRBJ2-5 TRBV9 CASSVATAYKETQYF TGTGCCAGCAGCGTAGCTACGGCTTACAAAGAGACCCAGTACTTC
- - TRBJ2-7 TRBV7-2 CASSKDRGTYEQYF TGTGCCAGCAGCAAAGACCGGGGCACCTACGAGCAGTACTTC
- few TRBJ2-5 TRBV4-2 CASSQDQWAQYF TGTGCCAGCAGCCAGGACCAATGGGCCCAGTACTTC
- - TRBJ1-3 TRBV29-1 CSVVANSGNTIYF TGCAGCGTTGTGGCTAACTCTGGAAACACCATATATTTT
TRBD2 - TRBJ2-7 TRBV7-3 CASRTGTSVAYEQYF TGTGCCAGCAGGACGGGGACTAGCGTTGCCTACGAGCAGTACTTC
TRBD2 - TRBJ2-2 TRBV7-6 CASSPWTSGSSSGELFF TGTGCCAGCAGCCCCTGGACTAGCGGTTCTAGTAGCGGGGAGCTGTTTTTT
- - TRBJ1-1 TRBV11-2 CASSLGPRIRANTEAFF TGTGCCAGCAGCTTAGGGCCCCGAATCCGGGCGAACACTGAAGCTTTCTTT
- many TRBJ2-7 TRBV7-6 CASSLEGHEQYF TGTGCCAGCAGCTTAGAAGGGCACGAGCAGTACTTC
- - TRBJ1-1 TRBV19 CASSRHNTEAFF TGTGCCAGTAGTAGACACAACACTGAAGCTTTCTTT
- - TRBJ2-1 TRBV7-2 CASSLDRATYNEQIF TGTGCCAGCAGCTTAGACAGGGCGACCTACAATGAGCAGATCTTC
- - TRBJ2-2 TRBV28 CASIPAGSGELFF TGTGCCAGCATCCCGGCAGGGTCCGGGGAGCTGTTTTTT
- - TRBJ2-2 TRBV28 CASSYPDVAGELFF TGTGCCAGCAGTTACCCGGACGTGGCCGGGGAGCTGTTTTTT
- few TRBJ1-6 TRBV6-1 CASSEGTNPHSYNSPLHF TGTGCCAGCAGTGAAGGGACGAACCCTCACTCCTATAATTCACCCCTCCACTTT
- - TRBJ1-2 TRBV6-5 CASRTGQSPGISGYTF TGTGCCAGCAGGACAGGACAGAGTCCTGGGATTAGTGGCTACACCTTC
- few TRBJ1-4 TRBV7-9 CASSPQANEKLFF TGTGCCAGCAGCCCCCAGGCTAATGAAAAACTGTTTTTT